These 25 T cell receptor beta chains were all obtained from the same sample, sequenced in a study of blood T cell repertoires in COVID-19. The table came from immunoSEQ multiplex PCR; TCRdb's copy has only in-frame clones and leaves some out. Of about 84,000 clones listed, under 85% are singletons. The sequenced material came from peripheral blood. The receptors shown here come from a woman older than 75 with acute or convalescent COVID-19.

This clone was observed a single time. This chain joins TRBV2 and TRBJ2-1, with TRBD1 as a possible D gene (6 bases). The germline V and J ends were trimmed by 3 bases and 10 bases, with 13 bases remaining between them. The CDR3 extends over 13 amino acids. The germline gives CDR1 SNHLY, CDR2 FYNNEI. CDR3 residues: CASSEAEGVEQFF. In nucleotides, the CDR3 is TGTGCCAGCAGTGAGGCCGAGGGGGTCGAGCAGTTCTTC.

This clone was observed a handful of times. This chain connects TRBV7-8 to TRBJ1-6; D is unclear. Trimming left V 4 bases short and J 8 bases short, with 12 bases between. Germline assignment: CDR1 SGHVS and CDR2 FQNEAQ. The CDR3 runs 14 residues. The CDR3 sequence: CASSSWTEDSPLHF. The DNA of the CDR3 is TGTGCCAGCAGCTCCTGGACTGAAGATTCACCCCTCCACTTT.

V gene TRBV11-2 combines with J gene TRBJ2-7; 9 bases fit TRBD2. Germline loops: CDR1 SGHAT, CDR2 FQNNGV. V lost 1 base and J lost 2; bases outside the gene matches: 12. The CDR3 has 18 residues. The CDR3 coding sequence is TGTGCCAGCAGCTTAGGAGGTCTAGCGGGAAGGGTGCCCTACGAGCAGTACTTC. It encodes CASSLGGLAGRVPYEQYF.

This chain uses TRBV21-1 with TRBJ2-6; no check of the table's D call, TRBD1, against the DNA was made. TRBV21-1 is marked as a pseudogene. CDR3 length: 18 residues. For the CDR3, the DNA is TGTGCCAGCAGCAAAGTGGGGCAGCGAAGATATGGGGCCAACGTCCTGACTTTC. This sequence encodes CASSKVGQRRYGANVLTF.

The gene calls are TRBV19 and TRBJ2-4, with D unclear. Trimming shortened V by 5 bases and J by 7 bases, and 15 bases separated the two germline ends. Per the germline V gene, CDR1 is LNHDA and CDR2 is SQIVND (reference sequence). This CDR3 spans 14 amino acids. For the CDR3, the DNA is TGTGCCAGTAGTGCGGCCCATAATGGGAACATTCAGTACTTC. It yields the protein CASSAAHNGNIQYF.

In nucleotides, the CDR3 is TGCGCCAGCAGCTTGGGTGGACAGGGGGCTAAGGAGCAGTACTTC. It codes for CASSLGGQGAKEQYF. The rearrangement uses TRBV5-1 and TRBJ2-7; 11 bases are a match to TRBD1. J gave up 7 bases and V 0 bases, and 6 bases lay outside the gene matches. Per the germline V gene, CDR1 is SGHRS and CDR2 is YFSETQ. The CDR3 totals 15 residues.

V gene TRBV9 combines with J gene TRBJ2-1, with 7 nucleotides matching TRBD2. Unmatched junction bases numbered 6, after V lost 0 bases and J lost 0 bases. Germline-derived CDR1 and CDR2 are SGDLS and YYNGEE. This CDR3 comprises 17 residues. The CDR3 coding sequence is TGTGCCAGCAGCGTAGGGCTAGCGGCAAGCTCCTACAATGAGCAGTTCTTC. This gives the protein CASSVGLAASSYNEQFF.

This clone was found a few times. V is TRBV27 and J is TRBJ1-5; D remains unclear. With 10 bases removed from V and 2 bases from J, the gap between germline ends came to 15 bases. CDR3 length equals 14 residues. Germline loops: CDR1 MNHEY, CDR2 SMNVEV (reference sequence). CDR3 DNA: TGTGCCACCATGGGAGGGAGGGGCAATCAGCCCCAGCATTTT. Amino acid sequence: CATMGGRGNQPQHF.

The V gene is TRBV4-2, the J gene TRBJ1-2; 7 positions agree with TRBD1. Trimming took 4 bases from V and 8 from J; bases not matched to a gene: 13. Germline CDR1 LGHNA, CDR2 YNFKEQ. The CDR3 contains 15 residues. The CDR3 coding sequence is TGTGCCAGCAGCCGGCAGACAGGGAGGACGGAGGGCTACACCTTC. It yields the protein CASSRQTGRTEGYTF.

CDR3 sequence: CASSSGQGHEQYF. CDR3 DNA sequence: TGTGCCAGCAGTTCAGGACAGGGCCACGAGCAGTACTTC. J is TRBJ2-7 and V is TRBV28; 8 bases line up with TRBD1. Germline V gene data show CDR1 as MDHEN and CDR2 as SYDVKM. Germline trimming cut 4 bases from V and 5 bases from J; bases unmatched to any gene: 4. This CDR3 has 13 residues.

V and J are TRBV4-1 and TRBJ2-7; TRBD2 aligns across 7 bases. Germline trimming cut 0 bases from V and 5 bases from J; bases unmatched to any gene: 13. CDR1 is MGHRA and CDR2 is YSYEKL in the germline V gene. The CDR3 length is 17 residues. The CDR3 reads CASSQETTAGALNEQYF. The CDR3 region has the DNA TGCGCCAGCAGCCAAGAGACCACCGCGGGAGCGTTGAACGAGCAGTACTTC.

This rearrangement joins TRBV6-5 to TRBJ2-1; D might be TRBD2 (5 bases). The CDR3 has 13 amino acids. CDR1 is MNHEY, CDR2 SVGAGI, per germline. Trimming removed 2 bases from V and 5 bases from J, with 7 bases in between. CDR3 protein: CASSYVTNNEQFF. CDR3 DNA: TGTGCCAGCAGTTACGTGACTAACAATGAGCAGTTCTTC.

This clone has more than one count but fewer than ten. This chain uses TRBV11-3 with TRBJ1-6; no definite D call. Trimming removed 0 bases at V and 7 bases at J, with 4 bases between. The CDR3 is 13 amino acids. Germline-derived CDR1 and CDR2 are SGHNT and YENEEA. The CDR3 DNA is TGTGCCAGCAGCTTAGATCAGAATTCACCCCTCCACTTT. It specifies CASSLDQNSPLHF.

The chain has TRBV15 and TRBJ2-3; D might be TRBD2 (6 bases). Germline CDR1 and CDR2: LNHNV and YYDKDF (reference sequence). V gave up 0 bases and J gave up 0 bases, with 13 bases separating them. The CDR3 is made up of 17 amino acids. As DNA, the CDR3 is TGTGCCACCAGCAGAGATTATGCGGGGCCAAGCACAGATACGCAGTATTTT. Residues: CATSRDYAGPSTDTQYF. Together with reference TRBV15 and TRBJ2-3, the CDR3 gives the full variable domain: DAMVIQNPRYQVTQFGKPVTLSCSQTLNHNVMYWYQQKSSQAPKLLFHYYDKDFNNEADTPDNFQSRRPNTSFCFLDIRSPGLGDTAMYLCATSRDYAGPSTDTQYFGPGTRLTVL.

This clone has more than one count but fewer than ten. The DNA of the CDR3 is TGCAGCGTTGAAGAGTATGGGGGGAGCTCTGGGGCCAACGTCCTGACTTTC. This gives the protein CSVEEYGGSSGANVLTF. The gene calls are TRBV29-1 and TRBJ2-6, with a possible D match to TRBD2 (6 bases). This CDR3 is built from 17 residues. The ends were cut back, 0 bases at V and 0 bases at J, with 12 bases in the middle. From germline, CDR1 is SQVTM and CDR2 ANQGSEA. Based on the CDR3 plus reference TRBV29-1 and TRBJ2-6, the full variable domain is SAVISQKPSRDICQRGTSLTIQCQVDSQVTMMFWYRQQPGQSLTLIATANQGSEATYESGFVIDKFPISRPNLTFSTLTVSNMSPEDSSIYLCSVEEYGGSSGANVLTFGAGSRLTVL.

The J gene is TRBJ2-3, the V gene TRBV4-2; D possibly corresponds to TRBD2 (5 bases). The V end lost 4 bases, the J end lost 0 bases, and 14 bases lay between the germline ends. CDR3 length equals 16 residues. Germline lookup yields CDR1 LGHNA and CDR2 YNFKEQ. The CDR3 DNA reads as TGTGCCAGCAGCCTCCCGGGGTTTCCCAGCACAGATACGCAGTATTTT. Protein sequence: CASSLPGFPSTDTQYF.

The rearrangement joins TRBV11-2 to TRBJ2-7; TRBD2 matches 9 bases. Germline assignment: CDR1 SGHAT and CDR2 FQNNGV. The J segment lost 2 bases and the V segment lost 1 base, leaving 9 bases of the junction unmatched. The CDR3 is 17 amino acids. The CDR3 region is CASSLGTSGFSTYEQYF. DNA for the CDR3: TGTGCCAGCAGCTTAGGAACTAGCGGGTTTTCCACCTACGAGCAGTACTTC.

J is TRBJ1-4 and V is TRBV4-1; D is possibly TRBD1 (6 bases). The CDR3 consists of 16 residues. V was clipped by 0 bases and J by 6 bases, with 14 bases between them. CDR1 and CDR2 (germline): MGHRA, YSYEKL. CDR3 sequence (DNA): TGCGCCAGCAGCCAAGATGTACAGGGTGGGGATGAAAAACTGTTTTTT. Residues: CASSQDVQGGDEKLFF.

The chain carries TRBV5-5 and TRBJ2-7, with D maybe TRBD1 (6 bases). Germline CDR1 SGHKS, CDR2 YYEKEE (reference sequence). There are 16 residues in the CDR3. Deletions cut 2 bases from V and 7 bases from J, with 22 bases between. The CDR3 is CASSFWSGEVLGEQYF. The CDR3 DNA sequence: TGTGCCAGCAGCTTTTGGTCAGGGGAAGTTCTAGGAGAGCAGTACTTC.

This clone was seen a handful of times. This chain uses TRBV28 with TRBJ2-1, with 9 bases identical to TRBD2. The CDR3 runs to 14 residues. Trimming at V came to 7 bases and at J to 10 bases, leaving 11 bases not matched to a gene. Germline loops: CDR1 MDHEN, CDR2 SYDVKM. CDR3 residues: CASTDAGGPREQFF. The CDR3 DNA follows: TGTGCCAGCACAGACGCGGGAGGGCCGAGGGAGCAGTTCTTC.

The chain carries TRBV14 and TRBJ2-1, with 9 bases aligning to TRBD2. Trimming cost V 4 bases and J 0 bases; bases outside gene matches: 4. This CDR3 has 16 residues. CDR1 is SGHDN and CDR2 is FVKESK in the germline V gene. The CDR3 nucleotides read TGTGCCAGCAGCCCCATAGCGGGAGCCTCCTACAATGAGCAGTTCTTC. It is translated as CASSPIAGASYNEQFF. Using reference TRBV14 and TRBJ2-1 for the parts outside the CDR3, the full variable domain is EAGVTQFPSHSVIEKGQTVTLRCDPISGHDNLYWYRRVMGKEIKFLLHFVKESKQDESGMPNNRFLAERTGGTYSTLKVQPAELEDSGVYFCASSPIAGASYNEQFFGPGTRLTVL.

The chain carries TRBV2 and TRBJ2-5; D may be TRBD2 (7 bases). V lost 8 bases, J lost 0 bases, and 13 bases lay in between. Germline CDR1 is SNHLY and CDR2 is FYNNEI. The CDR3 is made up of 14 amino acids. The CDR3 protein is CASRSRGHQETQYF. The CDR3 bases are TGTGCCAGCCGATCGCGGGGGCACCAAGAGACCCAGTACTTC.

The chain has TRBV7-2 and TRBJ2-7, with 12 bases that match TRBD2. The CDR3 sequence is 15 residues long. Germline loops: CDR1 SGHTA, CDR2 FQGNSA. Germline trimming cut 3 bases from V and 3 bases from J; bases unmatched to any gene: 3. Here the CDR3 reads CASSLRTSGDYEQYF. The DNA for the CDR3 is TGTGCCAGCAGCTTGAGGACTAGCGGGGACTACGAGCAGTACTTC. Filled out from reference TRBV7-2 and TRBJ2-7, the complete variable domain reads GAGVSQSPSNKVTEKGKDVELRCDPISGHTALYWYRQSLGQGLEFLIYFQGNSAPDKSGLPSDRFSAERTGGSVSTLTIQRTQQEDSAVYLCASSLRTSGDYEQYFGPGTRLTVT.

The chain recombines TRBV3-1 (or the pseudogene TRBV3-2) with TRBJ2-7, with D unresolved. Germline CDR1 is LGHDT and CDR2 is YNNKEL (reference sequence). V was cut by 6 bases and J by 3 bases, with 9 bases left in between. The CDR3 is made up of 12 amino acids. CDR3 amino acids: CASSCLVYEQYF. For the CDR3, the DNA is TGTGCCAGCAGTTGCCTAGTCTACGAGCAGTACTTC.

CDR3 sequence reads: CASTLWGGTYNEQFF. In DNA form, the CDR3 reads TGTGCCAGCACCCTATGGGGAGGTACCTACAATGAGCAGTTCTTC. The chain combines TRBV6-6 with TRBJ2-1; possible D gene TRBD2, 6 bases. Germline V lookup: CDR1 MNHNY, CDR2 SVGAGI (reference sequence). V dropped 7 bases and J dropped 2 bases, with 15 bases sitting between them. The CDR3 extends over 15 amino acids.